These 7 T cell receptor beta chains share one sample of origin, sequenced in a study of T-cell memory formation after mild COVID-19 (dated by TCRdb to the early 2020s). Receptor amplification or capture employed 5' RACE. Sequenced using an Illumina NovaSeq 6000. TCRdb itself trimmed the public reads at Q25 with fastp, ran MiXCR and retained productive beta chains. Each entry is one CDR3 protein sequence, shown with its most common DNA and genes. The sample table lists 380,000 or so distinct CDR3 sequences, over 13% of them with a count of one. Roughly 22% of the sample lies in the top ten. The sequencing sample was made of PBMCs or a T cell subset sorted from them (not recorded which). Source of these receptors: a man between 18 and 35 years old who had mild COVID-19 (a few samples of this study predate the infection). The sample titles of this study are shuffled in the database, so cell type and time point are left out; the donor was told from shared clones.

CDR3: CASSFQDSFTYEQYF. Here the CDR3 DNA reads TGCGCCAGCAGCTTCCAGGACAGTTTTACCTACGAGCAGTACTTC. The gene calls are TRBV4-3 and TRBJ2-7, with D perhaps matching TRBD1 (6 bases). CDR1 and CDR2 from the germline V gene are LGHNA and YSLEER. The CDR3 sequence is 15 residues long. The ends were cut back, 5 bases at V and 2 bases at J, with 16 bases in the middle.

This rearrangement joins TRBV6-7 to TRBJ2-3, with 11 bases matching TRBD2. TRBV6-7 falls under the ORF class, with uncertain function. This CDR3 region has 16 residues. Germline trimming cut 2 bases from V and 3 bases from J; bases unmatched to any gene: 4. Written as DNA, the CDR3 is TGTGCCAGCAGTTACACCGCTAGCGGGGGGACAGATACGCAGTATTTT. Translated: CASSYTASGGTDTQYF.

The genes are TRBV7-2 and TRBJ1-2, with TRBD1 identical over 10 bases. J lost 4 bases, V lost 5 bases, and 7 bases had no gene match. Germline V gene data show CDR1 as SGHTA and CDR2 as FQGNSA. The CDR3 sequence is 15 residues long. CDR3 sequence (DNA): TGTGCCAGCAGCGTCGGGACAGGGGACGCCTATGGCTACACCTTC. Translating it yields CASSVGTGDAYGYTF.

The table lists this clonotype with a few counts. The rearrangement joins TRBV4-1 to TRBJ2-5; perhaps TRBD1 as D (5 bases). Between the trimmed V and J ends, which lost 3 bases and 5 bases, there was a span of 28 bases. Germline V gives CDR1 MGHRA, CDR2 YSYEKL. The CDR3 has 19 amino acids. CDR3 sequence: CASSQVISDSSTDVETQYF. CDR3 sequence (DNA): TGCGCCAGCAGCCAGGTGATTTCTGACAGCAGTACCGATGTGGAGACCCAGTACTTC.

The rearrangement uses TRBV12-3 or TRBV12-4 and TRBJ2-2; TRBD2 matches at 10 bases. The CDR3 has 13 amino acids. CDR3 DNA: TGTGGGCTAGCGGGGGCCTACACCGGGGAGCTGTTTTTT. Its translation is CGLAGAYTGELFF.

In its sample, this clonotype was seen a few times. This sequence joins TRBV12-3 or TRBV12-4 and TRBJ1-2; TRBD1 is a possible D gene (6 bases). This CDR3 comprises 16 residues. V gave up 5 bases and J gave up 7 bases, with 23 bases separating them. CDR3 region: CASSKNRQAFYGGYTF. CDR3 sequence (DNA): TGTGCCAGCAGTAAAAATCGACAGGCTTTCTACGGTGGCTACACCTTC.

CDR3 nucleotides: TGTGCCTGGAGGCCCAGATTCGGCCGGGAGACCCAGTACTTC. Translation gives CAWRPRFGRETQYF. J is TRBJ2-5 and V is TRBV30; D ambiguous. With 3 bases removed from V and 5 bases from J, the gap between germline ends came to 16 bases. The CDR3 contains 14 residues. CDR1 GTSNPN and CDR2 SVGIG come from the germline V gene (reference sequence).